These 3 T cell receptor beta chains were all obtained from the same sample, sequenced in a study of shared clonotypes between healthy human individuals. The data were produced by immunoSEQ multiplex PCR, yet TCRdb's version contains in-frame clones alone and is incomplete. The data contain about 2.4 million clones, approximately 92% of them singletons. Sequences were obtained from naive CD4+ T cells sorted from blood. Subset in this sample: CD45RA+ positively selected. These receptors originate from a man aged 18 to 30 in good health.

The chain uses TRBV19 and TRBJ1-1; no clear D gene. The V gene's germline CDR1 is LNHDA and CDR2 SQIVND (reference sequence). This CDR3 contains 15 residues. With 7 bases removed from V and 1 base from J, the gap between germline ends came to 16 bases. The CDR3 loop is CASTPSSVRNTEAFF. The CDR3 nucleotides are TGTGCCAGTACCCCTTCCTCCGTCAGGAACACTGAAGCTTTCTTT.

This clone has a single count. This chain joins TRBV2 and TRBJ2-5; 11 bases agree with TRBD2. V dropped 7 bases and J dropped 2; count of bases not matched to a gene: 6. CDR1 is SNHLY, CDR2 FYNNEI, per germline. CDR3 size: 15 residues. The CDR3 bases are TGTGCCAGCAATGCTCCTAGCGGGGGGCAAGAGACCCAGTACTTC. Translating it yields CASNAPSGGQETQYF.

The V call is TRBV11-2, the J call TRBJ2-1; 8 nucleotides match TRBD2. The germline CDR1 and CDR2 sequences are SGHAT and FQNNGV. J lost 9 bases, V lost 4 bases, and 11 bases had no gene match. This CDR3 has 15 amino acids. The DNA of the CDR3 is TGTGCCAGCAGCTCGTCCCGGGACGGGGGGGGTGAGCAGTTCTTC. Translated: CASSSSRDGGGEQFF.